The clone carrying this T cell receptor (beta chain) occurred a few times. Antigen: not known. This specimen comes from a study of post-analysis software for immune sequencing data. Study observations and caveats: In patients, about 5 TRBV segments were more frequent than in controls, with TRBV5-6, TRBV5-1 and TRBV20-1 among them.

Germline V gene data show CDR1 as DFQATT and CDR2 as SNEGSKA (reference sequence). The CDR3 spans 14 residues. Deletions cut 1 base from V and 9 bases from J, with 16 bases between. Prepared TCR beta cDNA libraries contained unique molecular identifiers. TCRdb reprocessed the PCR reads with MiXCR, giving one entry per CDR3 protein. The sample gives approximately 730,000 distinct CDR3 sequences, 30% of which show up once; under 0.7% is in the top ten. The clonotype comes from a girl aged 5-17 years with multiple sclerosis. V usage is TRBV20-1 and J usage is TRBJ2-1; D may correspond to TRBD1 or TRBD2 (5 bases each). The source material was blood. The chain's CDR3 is CSARAGLLHGEQFF. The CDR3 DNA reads TGCAGTGCTAGAGCGGGGCTCCTCCACGGTGAGCAGTTCTTC.